The rows below give T cell receptor beta chains drawn from one sample of a study of blood T cell repertoires in COVID-19. Some clones are missing from TCRdb's copy, which holds only in-frame ones; the method was immunoSEQ multiplex PCR. The data show more than 200,000 clones, with 80% to 90% seen just once and about 8.1% held by the top ten. Sequenced material: peripheral blood. Receptors originate from a woman aged 50 to 60 with acute or convalescent COVID-19. The CDR3 runs from the conserved cysteine through the conserved F or W. The D gene is left open where the match is weak.

d_gene: TRBD2
j_gene: TRBJ2-3
v_gene: TRBV29-1
CDR3nt: TGCAGCGTCAGAGCGGGAAGTGGCACAGATACGCAGTATTTT
CDR3aa: CSVRAGSGTDTQYF

d_gene: TRBD2
j_gene: TRBJ2-3
v_gene: TRBV28
CDR3nt: TGTGCCAGCAGTCCCCAGACTAGCGGGGGCACAGATACGCAGTATTTT
CDR3aa: CASSPQTSGGTDTQYF

d_gene: -
j_gene: TRBJ2-7
v_gene: TRBV10-2
CDR3nt: TGCGCCAGCAGAGAGCCGGGAGCCCCCTACGAGCAGTACTTC
CDR3aa: CASREPGAPYEQYF

d_gene: TRBD1
j_gene: TRBJ1-2
v_gene: TRBV28
CDR3nt: TGTGCCAGTTGGGGGACAGAGAGGGGCTACACCTTC
CDR3aa: CASWGTERGYTF

d_gene: -
j_gene: TRBJ1-2
v_gene: TRBV15
CDR3nt: TGTGCCACCAGCAGAGGGGGGGGCGTTGGCTACACCTTC
CDR3aa: CATSRGGGVGYTF

d_gene: -
j_gene: TRBJ1-2
v_gene: TRBV2
CDR3nt: TGTGCCAGCAGATTGAACGAGGGTTACGGTTATGGCTACACCTTC
CDR3aa: CASRLNEGYGYGYTF

d_gene: -
j_gene: TRBJ2-7
v_gene: TRBV6-1
CDR3nt: TGTGCCAGCAGTGAAGAGGAGGGACAGATTACCTACGAGCAGTACTTC
CDR3aa: CASSEEEGQITYEQYF

d_gene: -
j_gene: TRBJ2-1
v_gene: TRBV6-2/TRBV6-3
CDR3nt: TGTGCCAGCAGTCCGGCCGGGACTTCGAATGAGCAGTTCTTC
CDR3aa: CASSPAGTSNEQFF

d_gene: -
j_gene: TRBJ1-2
v_gene: TRBV9
CDR3nt: TGTGCCAGCAGCTATATGGGCGCTAACTATGGCTACACCTTC
CDR3aa: CASSYMGANYGYTF

d_gene: -
j_gene: TRBJ1-1
v_gene: TRBV3-1/TRBV3-2
CDR3nt: TGTGCCAGCAGCCAAGGGGCAGGTGAAGCTTTCTTT
CDR3aa: CASSQGAGEAFF

d_gene: -
j_gene: TRBJ2-5
v_gene: TRBV5-4
CDR3nt: TGTGCCAGCAGCTTGGAGTCAGGCCAAGAGACCCAGTACTTC
CDR3aa: CASSLESGQETQYF

d_gene: TRBD1
j_gene: TRBJ1-4
v_gene: TRBV27
CDR3nt: TGTGCCAGCAGACGGACAGGGGGCGCCGGAGAAAAACTGTTTTTT
CDR3aa: CASRRTGGAGEKLFF

d_gene: -
j_gene: TRBJ2-7
v_gene: TRBV28
CDR3nt: TGTGCCAGCAGTTTATTTCGCGTGATTGCCTACGAGCAGTACTTC
CDR3aa: CASSLFRVIAYEQYF

d_gene: TRBD1
j_gene: TRBJ1-5
v_gene: TRBV28
CDR3nt: TGTGCCGTAAAGGGGGACAGGTATTATCAGCCCCAGCATTTT
CDR3aa: CAVKGDRYYQPQHF

d_gene: -
j_gene: TRBJ2-7
v_gene: TRBV19
CDR3nt: TGTGCCAGTAGTATGGGGCTTTCCTACGAGCAGTACTTC
CDR3aa: CASSMGLSYEQYF

d_gene: -
j_gene: TRBJ2-7
v_gene: TRBV19
CDR3nt: TGTGCCAGTAGTTTGGGGCGCCAGTTCTACGAGCAGTACTTC
CDR3aa: CASSLGRQFYEQYF

d_gene: TRBD2
j_gene: TRBJ2-3
v_gene: TRBV9
CDR3nt: TGTGCCAGCAGCGTAGCCCTAGCGGCTAGCACAGATACGCAGTATTTT
CDR3aa: CASSVALAASTDTQYF

d_gene: TRBD2
j_gene: TRBJ2-1
v_gene: TRBV2
CDR3nt: TGTGCCAGCAATCGAGCGGGATCCTACAATGAGCAGTTCTTC
CDR3aa: CASNRAGSYNEQFF

d_gene: -
j_gene: TRBJ2-5
v_gene: TRBV21-1
CDR3nt: TGTGCCAGCAGCAAATTGTGGACTAGCGGGAGGGATGAGACCCAGTACTTC
CDR3aa: CASSKLWTSGRDETQYF

d_gene: TRBD1
j_gene: TRBJ1-6
v_gene: TRBV28
CDR3nt: TGTGCCAGTGGACAGGACCCAGGCGCCCTCCACTTT
CDR3aa: CASGQDPGALHF